This T cell receptor (beta chain) was sequenced in a study of T cell responses to AZD1222 COVID-19 vaccine. The table came from immunoSEQ multiplex PCR; TCRdb's copy has only in-frame clones and leaves some out. The data hold over 95,000 clones, with over 75% observed a single time. Study observations and caveats: Donors were chiefly white British, with a greater number of females, and clonal diversity was perhaps underestimated.

About this clone itself: Antigen unknown.

CDR1 is KGHSH, CDR2 LQKENI, per germline. The CDR3 spans 12 residues. V was trimmed by 3 bases and J by 7 bases, leaving 7 bases between them. Sequencing used peripheral blood, obtained on day 0 of AZD1222 vaccination. This sequence originates from an adult in good health. The chain uses TRBV18 and TRBJ1-5; maybe TRBD1 (5 bases). The chain's CDR3 is CASSPQGQPQHF. The CDR3 coding sequence is TGTGCCAGCTCACCCCAGGGACAGCCCCAGCATTTT.